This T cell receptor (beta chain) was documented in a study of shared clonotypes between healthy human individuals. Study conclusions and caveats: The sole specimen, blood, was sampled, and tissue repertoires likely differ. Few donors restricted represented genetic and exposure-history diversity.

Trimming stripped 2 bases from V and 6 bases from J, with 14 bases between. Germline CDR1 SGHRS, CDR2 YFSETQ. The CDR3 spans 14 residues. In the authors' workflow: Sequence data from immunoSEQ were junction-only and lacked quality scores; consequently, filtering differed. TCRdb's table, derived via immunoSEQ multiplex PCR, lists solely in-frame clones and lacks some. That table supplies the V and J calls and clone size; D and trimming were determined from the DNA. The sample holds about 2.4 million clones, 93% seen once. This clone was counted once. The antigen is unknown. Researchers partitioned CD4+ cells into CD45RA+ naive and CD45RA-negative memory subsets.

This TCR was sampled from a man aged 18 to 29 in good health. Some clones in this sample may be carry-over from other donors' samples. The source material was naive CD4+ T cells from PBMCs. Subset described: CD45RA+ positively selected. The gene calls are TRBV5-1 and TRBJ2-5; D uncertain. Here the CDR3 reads CASSFTVEGKTQYF. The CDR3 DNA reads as TGCGCCAGCAGCTTCACTGTAGAAGGAAAGACCCAGTACTTC. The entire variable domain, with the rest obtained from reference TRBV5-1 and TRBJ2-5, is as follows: KAGVTQTPRYLIKTRGQQVTLSCSPISGHRSVSWYQQTPGQGLQFLFEYFSETQRNKGNFPGRFSGRQFSNSRSEMNVSTLELGDSALYLCASSFTVEGKTQYFGPGTRLLVL.